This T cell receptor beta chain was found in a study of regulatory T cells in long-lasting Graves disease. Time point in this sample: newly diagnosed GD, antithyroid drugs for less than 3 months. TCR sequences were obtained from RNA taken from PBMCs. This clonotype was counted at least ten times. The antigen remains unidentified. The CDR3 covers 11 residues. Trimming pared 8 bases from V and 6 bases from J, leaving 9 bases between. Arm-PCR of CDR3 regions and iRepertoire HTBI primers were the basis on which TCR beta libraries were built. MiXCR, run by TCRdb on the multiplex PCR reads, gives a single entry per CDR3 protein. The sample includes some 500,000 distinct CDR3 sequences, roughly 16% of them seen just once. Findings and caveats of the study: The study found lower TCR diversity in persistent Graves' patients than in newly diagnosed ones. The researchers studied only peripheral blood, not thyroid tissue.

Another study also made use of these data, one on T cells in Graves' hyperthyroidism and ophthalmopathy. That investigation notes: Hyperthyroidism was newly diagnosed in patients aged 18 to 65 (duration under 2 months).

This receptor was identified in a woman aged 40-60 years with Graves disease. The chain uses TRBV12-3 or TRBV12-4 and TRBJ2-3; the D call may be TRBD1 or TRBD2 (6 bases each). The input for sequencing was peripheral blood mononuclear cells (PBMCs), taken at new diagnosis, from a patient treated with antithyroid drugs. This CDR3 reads CASGGLDTQYF. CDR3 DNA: TGTGCCAGCGGGGGGCTGGATACGCAGTATTTT.